The 12 T cell receptor beta chains below come from one sample, sequenced in a study of shared clonotypes between healthy human individuals. Clones were read by immunoSEQ multiplex PCR, and TCRdb kept only the in-frame ones, dropping some. The sample shows more than 2,000,000 clones, 85% to 95% of them seen only once. The sample consisted of naive CD4+ T cells sorted from blood. Subset specified: CD45RA+ positively selected. These receptors came from a man between 18 and 35 years old in good health.

The chain recombines TRBV6-1 with TRBJ1-2; TRBD1 is a possible D gene (5 bases). Germline values: CDR1 MNHNS, CDR2 SASEGT. This CDR3 comprises 12 residues. The V gene lost 2 bases and the J gene lost 8 bases, with 9 bases spanning the gap. This CDR3 is CASSERGGGYTF. In DNA form, the CDR3 reads TGTGCCAGCAGTGAACGGGGCGGGGGCTACACCTTC.

The genes are TRBV18 and TRBJ1-1; 8 bases map to TRBD1. Germline-derived CDR1 and CDR2 are KGHSH and LQKENI. Losses at the gene ends were 1 base for V and 4 bases for J; bases not matched to a gene: 8. The CDR3 has 16 amino acids. Here the CDR3 DNA reads TGTGCCAGCTCACCACGCGGACAGGGTGTGTCCACTGAAGCTTTCTTT. Translating it yields CASSPRGQGVSTEAFF.

In regard to this clone: Within the sample, other DNA sequences also encode this same CDR3. The CDR3 DNA reads as TGTGCCAGCAGCGTAGGGGGAGGCACCACCTACGAGCAGTACTTC. This encodes CASSVGGGTTYEQYF. V and J are TRBV9 and TRBJ2-7, with TRBD2 as a possible D gene (6 bases). V lost 0 bases, J lost 2 bases, and 12 bases lay in between. CDR3 length: 15 amino acids. Germline V CDR1 and CDR2: SGDLS, YYNGEE.

The chain joins TRBV28 to TRBJ1-2; a weak D match, TRBD1 (5 bases). The length of the CDR3 is 16 residues. The V gene lost 5 bases and the J gene lost 5 bases, with 21 bases spanning the gap. Germline V gene sequence: CDR1 MDHEN, CDR2 SYDVKM. The CDR3 region has the DNA TGTGCCAGCAGTACCCTCGGGGGTCCCTCTTTGTATGGCTACACCTTC. Translation: CASSTLGGPSLYGYTF.

The CDR3 region is CASSLDTGRGTQYF. CDR3 coding DNA: TGTGCCAGCAGCTTGGACACAGGGCGGGGGACCCAGTACTTC. This rearrangement joins TRBV11-2 to TRBJ2-5; the D call may be TRBD1 or TRBD2 (6 bases each). V lost 3 bases to trimming and J lost 7 bases, with 15 bases between them. The germline V gene encodes CDR1 SGHAT and CDR2 FQNNGV. This CDR3 has 14 amino acids.

The gene calls are TRBV18 and TRBJ1-1, with D tentatively TRBD1 (5 bases). V was pared by 3 bases and J by 0 bases, with 14 bases between. The CDR3 is 16 residues long. Germline loops: CDR1 KGHSH, CDR2 LQKENI. CDR3 bases: TGTGCCAGCTCACCTCAGGGAGGAGGCGTGAACACTGAAGCTTTCTTT. Amino acids: CASSPQGGGVNTEAFF.

The chain couples TRBV5-1 to TRBJ1-1, with 8 bases identical to TRBD1. The CDR3 runs to 15 residues. The germline gives CDR1 SGHRS, CDR2 YFSETQ. The V gene end was trimmed by 4 bases and the J gene end by 0 bases; junction bases not matched to a gene: 5. The CDR3 loop reads CASSADRGLNTEAFF. The CDR3 region has the DNA TGCGCCAGCAGCGCCGACAGGGGCCTGAACACTGAAGCTTTCTTT.

The chain employs TRBV2 and TRBJ1-2, with 8 bases fitting TRBD1. Germline V CDR1 and CDR2: SNHLY, FYNNEI. Trimming at V came to 5 bases and at J to 8 bases, leaving 13 bases not matched to a gene. This CDR3 region has 15 residues. The CDR3 protein is CASSLQQGQVWGYTF. DNA for the CDR3: TGTGCCAGCAGTCTCCAACAGGGACAGGTTTGGGGCTACACCTTC.

This clone came up a few times. V usage is TRBV11-2 and J usage is TRBJ1-2; possibly TRBD1 for D (6 bases). The CDR3 length is 15 residues. Germline values: CDR1 SGHAT, CDR2 FQNNGV. V lost 5 bases and J 5 bases, leaving 18 bases between the germline ends. DNA of the CDR3: TGTGCCAGCAGCCCAATCAGGGACACGACGTATGGCTACACCTTC. Its protein product is CASSPIRDTTYGYTF.

The chain employs TRBV5-1 and TRBJ2-7, with D maybe TRBD1 (5 bases). The CDR3 spans 16 residues. The germline CDR1 and CDR2 sequences are SGHRS and YFSETQ. V was shortened by 3 bases and J by 2 bases, with 18 bases between the two germline ends. The CDR3 protein is CASSYPWGGRPYEQYF. In nucleotides, the CDR3 is TGCGCCAGCAGCTACCCCTGGGGCGGACGTCCCTACGAGCAGTACTTC.

The chain links TRBV9 to TRBJ2-2, with 10 positions matching TRBD2. The germline gives CDR1 SGDLS, CDR2 YYNGEE. There are 15 residues in the CDR3. The V segment lost 4 bases and the J segment 6 bases; nucleotides outside the gene matches: 6. CDR3 DNA sequence: TGTGCCAGCAGCCCCCAGCGGGGGGGCGCCGGGGAGCTGTTTTTT. Amino acids: CASSPQRGGAGELFF.

Worth noting for this clone: Other DNA sequences in this sample translate to the same CDR3. CDR3 residues: CASSPTYNEQFF. CDR3 DNA sequence: TGTGCCAGCAGTCCAACTTACAATGAGCAGTTCTTC. This rearrangement joins TRBV9 to TRBJ2-1; D is unclear. CDR1 is SGDLS and CDR2 is YYNGEE in the germline V gene. The CDR3 loop spans 12 amino acids. V gave up 5 bases and J gave up 4 bases, with 7 bases separating them.